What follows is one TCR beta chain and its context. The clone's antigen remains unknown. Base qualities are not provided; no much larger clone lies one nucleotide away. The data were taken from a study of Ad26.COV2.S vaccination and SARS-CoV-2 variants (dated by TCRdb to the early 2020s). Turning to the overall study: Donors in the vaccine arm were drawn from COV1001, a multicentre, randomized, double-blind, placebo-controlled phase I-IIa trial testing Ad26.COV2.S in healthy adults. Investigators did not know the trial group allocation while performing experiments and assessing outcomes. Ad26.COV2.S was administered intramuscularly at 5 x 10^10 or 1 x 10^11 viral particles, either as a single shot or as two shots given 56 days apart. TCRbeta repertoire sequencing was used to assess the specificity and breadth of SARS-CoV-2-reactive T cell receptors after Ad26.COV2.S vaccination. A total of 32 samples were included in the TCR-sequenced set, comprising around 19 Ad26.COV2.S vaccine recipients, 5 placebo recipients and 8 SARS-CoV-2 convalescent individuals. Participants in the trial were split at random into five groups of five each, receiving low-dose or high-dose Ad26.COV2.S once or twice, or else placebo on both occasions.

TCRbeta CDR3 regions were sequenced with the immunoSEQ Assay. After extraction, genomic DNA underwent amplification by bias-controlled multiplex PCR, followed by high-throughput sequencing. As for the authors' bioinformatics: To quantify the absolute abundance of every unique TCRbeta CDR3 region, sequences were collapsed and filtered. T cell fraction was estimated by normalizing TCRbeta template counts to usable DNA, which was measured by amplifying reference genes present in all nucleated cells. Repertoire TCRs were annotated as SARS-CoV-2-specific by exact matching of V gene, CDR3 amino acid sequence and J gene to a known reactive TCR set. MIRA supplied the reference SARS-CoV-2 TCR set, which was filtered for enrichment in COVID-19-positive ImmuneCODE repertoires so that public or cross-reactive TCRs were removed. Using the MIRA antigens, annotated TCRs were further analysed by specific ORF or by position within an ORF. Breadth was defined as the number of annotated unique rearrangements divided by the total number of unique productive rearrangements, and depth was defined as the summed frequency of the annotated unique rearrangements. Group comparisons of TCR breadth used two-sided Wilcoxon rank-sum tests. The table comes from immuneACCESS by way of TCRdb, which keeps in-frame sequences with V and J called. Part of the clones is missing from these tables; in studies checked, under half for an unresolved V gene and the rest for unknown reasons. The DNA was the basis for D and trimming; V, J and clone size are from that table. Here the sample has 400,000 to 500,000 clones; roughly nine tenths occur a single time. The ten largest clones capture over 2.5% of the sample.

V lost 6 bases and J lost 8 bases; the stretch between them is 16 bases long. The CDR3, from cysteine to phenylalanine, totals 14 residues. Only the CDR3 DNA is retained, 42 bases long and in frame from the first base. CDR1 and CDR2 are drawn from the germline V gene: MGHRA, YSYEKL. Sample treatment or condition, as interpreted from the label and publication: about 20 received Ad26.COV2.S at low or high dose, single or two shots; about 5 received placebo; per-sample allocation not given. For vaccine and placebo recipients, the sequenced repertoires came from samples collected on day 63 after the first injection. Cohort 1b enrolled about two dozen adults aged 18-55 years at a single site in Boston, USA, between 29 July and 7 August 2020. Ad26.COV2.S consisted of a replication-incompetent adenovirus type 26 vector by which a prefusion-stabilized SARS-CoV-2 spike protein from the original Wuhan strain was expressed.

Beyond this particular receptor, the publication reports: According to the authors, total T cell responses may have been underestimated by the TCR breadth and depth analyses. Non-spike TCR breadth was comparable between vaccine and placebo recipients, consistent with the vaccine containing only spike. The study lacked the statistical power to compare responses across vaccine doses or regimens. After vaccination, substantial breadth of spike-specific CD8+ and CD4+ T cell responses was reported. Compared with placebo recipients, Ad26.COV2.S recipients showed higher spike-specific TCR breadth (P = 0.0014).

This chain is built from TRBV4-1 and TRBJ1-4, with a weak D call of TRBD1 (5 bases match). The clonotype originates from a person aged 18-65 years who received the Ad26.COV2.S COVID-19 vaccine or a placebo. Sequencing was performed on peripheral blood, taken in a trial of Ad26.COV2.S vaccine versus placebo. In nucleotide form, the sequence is TGCGCCAGCAGTAGGGACGCGGCAATAGAAAAACTGTTTTTT. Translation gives CASSRDAAIEKLFF.